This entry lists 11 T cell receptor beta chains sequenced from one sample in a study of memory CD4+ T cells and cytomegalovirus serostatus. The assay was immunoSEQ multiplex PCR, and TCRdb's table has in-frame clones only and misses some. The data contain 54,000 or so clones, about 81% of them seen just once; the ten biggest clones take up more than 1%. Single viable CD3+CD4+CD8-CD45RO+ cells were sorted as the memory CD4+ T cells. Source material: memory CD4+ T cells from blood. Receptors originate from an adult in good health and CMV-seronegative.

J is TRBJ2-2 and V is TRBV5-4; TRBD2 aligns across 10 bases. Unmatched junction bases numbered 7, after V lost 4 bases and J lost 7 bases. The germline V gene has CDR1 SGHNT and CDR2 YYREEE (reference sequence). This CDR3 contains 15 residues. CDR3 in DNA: TGTGCCAGCAGCCAGCGGGAGGGCCAGAACGGGGAGCTGTTTTTT. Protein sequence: CASSQREGQNGELFF.

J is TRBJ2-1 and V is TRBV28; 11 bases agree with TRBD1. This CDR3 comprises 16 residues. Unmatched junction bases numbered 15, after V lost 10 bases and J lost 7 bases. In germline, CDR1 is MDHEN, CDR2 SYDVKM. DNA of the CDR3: TGTGCCACCGCTTCCGGTTCCGGGACAGGGGGAAATGAGCAGTTCTTC. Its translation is CATASGSGTGGNEQFF.

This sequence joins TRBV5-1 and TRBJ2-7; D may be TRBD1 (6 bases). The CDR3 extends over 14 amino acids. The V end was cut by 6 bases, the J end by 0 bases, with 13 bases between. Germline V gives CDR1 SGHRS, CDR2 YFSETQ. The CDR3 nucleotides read TGCGCCAGCAAAATACAGGGAGCCTCCTACGAGCAGTACTTC. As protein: CASKIQGASYEQYF.

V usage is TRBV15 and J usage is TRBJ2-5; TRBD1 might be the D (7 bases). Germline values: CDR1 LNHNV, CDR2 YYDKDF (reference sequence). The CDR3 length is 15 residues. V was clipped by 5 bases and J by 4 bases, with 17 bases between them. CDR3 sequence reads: CATSATNRGGETQYF. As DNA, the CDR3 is TGTGCCACCAGCGCAACCAACAGGGGAGGAGAGACCCAGTACTTC. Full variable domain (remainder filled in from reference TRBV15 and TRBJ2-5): DAMVIQNPRYQVTQFGKPVTLSCSQTLNHNVMYWYQQKSSQAPKLLFHYYDKDFNNEADTPDNFQSRRPNTSFCFLDIRSPGLGDTAMYLCATSATNRGGETQYFGPGTRLLVL.

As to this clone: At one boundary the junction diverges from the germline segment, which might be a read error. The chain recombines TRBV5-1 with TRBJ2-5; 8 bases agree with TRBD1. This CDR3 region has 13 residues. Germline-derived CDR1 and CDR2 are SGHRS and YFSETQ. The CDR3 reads CASSLDRAETQYF. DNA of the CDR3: TGCGCCAGCAGTTTGGACAGGGCCGAGACCCAGTACTTC.

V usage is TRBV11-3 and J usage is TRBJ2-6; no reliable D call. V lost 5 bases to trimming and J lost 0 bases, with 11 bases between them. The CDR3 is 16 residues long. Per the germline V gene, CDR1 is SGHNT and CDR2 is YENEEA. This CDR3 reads CASSRIQNSGANVLTF. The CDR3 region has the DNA TGTGCCAGCAGCCGAATACAGAACTCTGGGGCCAACGTCCTGACTTTC.

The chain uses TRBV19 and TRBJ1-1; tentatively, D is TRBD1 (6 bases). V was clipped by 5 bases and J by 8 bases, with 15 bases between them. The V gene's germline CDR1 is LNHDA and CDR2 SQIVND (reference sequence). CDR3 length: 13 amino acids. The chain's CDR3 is CASSDTFGQEAFF. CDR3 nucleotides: TGTGCCAGTAGTGACACCTTTGGACAGGAAGCTTTCTTT.

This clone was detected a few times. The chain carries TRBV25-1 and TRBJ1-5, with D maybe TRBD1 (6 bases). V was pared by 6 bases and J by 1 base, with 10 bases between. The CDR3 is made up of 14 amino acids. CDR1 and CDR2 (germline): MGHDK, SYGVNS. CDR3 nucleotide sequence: TGTGCCAGCAGCGTAACAGGGAGCAATCAGCCCCAGCATTTT. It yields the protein CASSVTGSNQPQHF.

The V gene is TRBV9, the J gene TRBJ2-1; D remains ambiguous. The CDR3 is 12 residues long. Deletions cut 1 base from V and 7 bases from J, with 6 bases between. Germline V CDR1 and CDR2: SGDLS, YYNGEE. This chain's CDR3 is CASSVSLNEQFF. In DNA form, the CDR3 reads TGTGCCAGCAGCGTATCCTTAAATGAGCAGTTCTTC.

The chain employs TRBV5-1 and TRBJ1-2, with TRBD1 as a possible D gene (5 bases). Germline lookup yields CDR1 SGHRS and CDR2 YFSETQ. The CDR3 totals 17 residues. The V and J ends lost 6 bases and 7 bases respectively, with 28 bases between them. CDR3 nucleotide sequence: TGCGCCAGCACCCAAGATGTCCCCGGGGACGCCTCTGGTGGCTACACCTTC. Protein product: CASTQDVPGDASGGYTF.

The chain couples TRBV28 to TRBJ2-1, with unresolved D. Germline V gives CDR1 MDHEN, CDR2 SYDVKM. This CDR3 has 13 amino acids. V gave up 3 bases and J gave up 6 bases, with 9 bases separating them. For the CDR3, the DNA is TGTGCCAGCAGTTTCCTTTCCCCCAATGAGCAGTTCTTC. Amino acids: CASSFLSPNEQFF.